A selection of T cell receptor beta chains follows, all from one sample in a study of beta chain features in type 1 diabetes. Sequencing was performed with immunoSEQ multiplex PCR; in TCRdb, only in-frame clones are kept and a portion is missing. The sample shows some 290,000 clones, around 25% of them seen only once. Sequenced: naive CD4+ T cells from blood. Every receptor here comes from a woman in her twenties or thirties with type 1 diabetes. Both conserved end residues are part of each CDR3. The D gene is left open where the match is weak. A row's size may be missing; if present it is once, few, many or a size class.

D gene	V gene	J gene	clone size	CDR3 protein	CDR3 DNA
TRBD2	TRBV27	TRBJ2-7	NA	CASSSPGTSYEQYF	TGTGCCAGCAGTTCACCCGGGACTAGCTACGAGCAGTACTTC
NA	TRBV30	TRBJ2-5	few	CAWRVGETQYF	TGTGCCTGGAGGGTCGGGGAGACCCAGTACTTC
NA	TRBV27	TRBJ2-7	NA	CASRPMRAFYEQYF	TGTGCCAGCAGGCCGATGCGGGCCTTCTACGAGCAGTACTTC
TRBD1	TRBV5-1	TRBJ1-5	few	CASSAGTEDQPQHF	TGCGCCAGCAGCGCCGGGACAGAAGATCAGCCCCAGCATTTT
NA	TRBV7-9	TRBJ2-3	NA	CASSFSTGRDTQYF	TGTGCCAGCAGCTTCTCCACAGGTCGCGATACGCAGTATTTT
NA	TRBV29-1	TRBJ2-1	few	CSVEGLAGEGTSSYNEQFF	TGCAGCGTTGAGGGACTGGCGGGGGAAGGGACAAGCTCCTACAATGAGCAGTTCTTC
TRBD1	TRBV19	TRBJ2-7	few	CASSITVGTVPYEQYF	TGTGCCAGTAGTATAACAGTGGGGACAGTACCCTACGAGCAGTACTTC
TRBD1	TRBV5-4	TRBJ1-2	NA	CASSLEDRGYGYTF	TGTGCCAGCAGCTTGGAGGACAGGGGTTATGGCTACACCTTC
TRBD1	TRBV10-3	TRBJ2-7	few	CAISASGTGSSSYEQYF	TGTGCCATCAGTGCCTCCGGGACAGGGTCTTCATCATACGAGCAGTACTTC
TRBD2	TRBV7-9	TRBJ2-5	NA	CASSLRLAGQETQYF	TGTGCCAGCAGCTTAAGGCTAGCGGGTCAAGAGACCCAGTACTTC
TRBD2	TRBV7-3	TRBJ2-1	few	CASSLLAGAYNEQFF	TGTGCCAGCAGCTTACTGGCGGGAGCCTACAATGAGCAGTTCTTC
NA	TRBV18	TRBJ1-2	NA	CASSPTGNYGYTF	TGTGCCAGCTCACCAACAGGGAACTATGGCTACACCTTC
TRBD2	TRBV15	TRBJ2-1	NA	CATSRASGAHNEQFF	TGTGCCACCAGCAGAGCTAGCGGGGCACACAATGAGCAGTTCTTC
TRBD2	TRBV9	TRBJ2-1	NA	CASSVIAGGPHEQFF	TGTGCCAGCAGCGTCATAGCGGGAGGGCCTCATGAGCAGTTCTTC
TRBD2	TRBV29-1	TRBJ2-2	NA	CSVEDHRGGSRTGELFF	TGCAGCGTTGAAGATCACCGGGGGGGATCGCGTACCGGGGAGCTGTTTTTT
NA	TRBV5-1	TRBJ2-1	few	CASARGNEQFF	TGCGCCAGCGCTAGGGGCAATGAGCAGTTCTTC
NA	TRBV13	TRBJ2-2	NA	CASSPGWAGELFF	TGTGCCAGCAGCCCAGGGTGGGCCGGGGAGCTGTTTTTT
TRBD2	TRBV30	TRBJ2-3	NA	CAWSWPSGRIDTQYF	TGTGCCTGGAGTTGGCCTAGCGGGAGGATAGATACGCAGTATTTT
NA	TRBV28	TRBJ2-3	NA	CASSSPSGGTDTQYF	TGTGCCAGCAGTTCCCCGTCGGGAGGCACAGATACGCAGTATTTT
NA	TRBV5-6	TRBJ1-5	NA	CASSLTGVSNQPQHF	TGTGCCAGCAGCTTAACAGGAGTTAGCAATCAGCCCCAGCATTTT
NA	TRBV30	TRBJ1-4	NA	CAWGGNEKLFF	TGTGCCTGGGGAGGGAATGAAAAACTGTTTTTT
NA	TRBV6-1	TRBJ1-1	NA	CASITTVNTEAFF	TGTGCCAGCATTACGACAGTAAACACTGAAGCTTTCTTT
TRBD2	TRBV10-3	TRBJ2-3	few	CAISESTSGRTDTQYF	TGTGCCATCAGTGAGTCTACTAGCGGGAGGACAGATACGCAGTATTTT
NA	TRBV6-6	TRBJ2-7	NA	CASSWRAATYEQYF	TGTGCCAGCAGTTGGCGAGCGGCTACCTACGAGCAGTACTTC
TRBD1	TRBV29-1	TRBJ1-1	NA	CSVVRGAEWSTEAFF	TGCAGCGTAGTCAGGGGGGCCGAGTGGAGCACTGAAGCTTTCTTT
NA	TRBV29-1	TRBJ2-3	few	CSVEGRAGGTDTQYF	TGCAGCGTTGAAGGTAGAGCGGGCGGCACAGATACGCAGTATTTT
NA	TRBV4-1	TRBJ2-5	NA	CASSHPQARETQYF	TGCGCCAGCAGCCACCCACAGGCGAGGGAGACCCAGTACTTC
NA	TRBV28	TRBJ1-1	NA	CASRGGVTEAFF	TGTGCCAGCAGAGGCGGAGTGACTGAAGCTTTCTTT
NA	TRBV28	TRBJ1-2	NA	CASSLEQEYGYTF	TGTGCCAGCAGTTTGGAACAGGAGTATGGCTACACCTTC
NA	TRBV23-1	TRBJ2-7	few	CASSPYEQYF	TGCGCCAGCAGTCCCTACGAGCAGTACTTC
NA	TRBV6-5	TRBJ2-7	NA	CASSYERGISYEQYF	TGTGCCAGCAGTTACGAGAGGGGGATCTCCTACGAGCAGTACTTC
TRBD2	TRBV11-1	TRBJ2-1	NA	CASTLAGGPSYNEQFF	TGTGCCAGCACGCTAGCGGGAGGGCCGTCCTACAATGAGCAGTTCTTC
NA	TRBV9	TRBJ2-1	few	CASSEPNEQFF	TGTGCCAGCAGCGAGCCCAATGAGCAGTTCTTC
NA	TRBV11-3	TRBJ2-7	NA	CASSGDSYEQYF	TGTGCCAGCAGCGGAGACAGCTACGAGCAGTACTTC
TRBD2	TRBV30	TRBJ2-1	NA	CAFRLAGGGEQFF	TGTGCCTTCCGACTAGCGGGAGGGGGTGAGCAGTTCTTC
NA	TRBV7-9	TRBJ2-3	NA	CASSSPGGNTDTQYF	TGTGCCAGCAGCTCGCCTGGGGGGAACACAGATACGCAGTATTTT
NA	TRBV10-3	TRBJ1-1	NA	CAISEPTQQGSTEAFF	TGTGCCATCAGTGAGCCCACCCAGCAGGGGTCTACTGAAGCTTTCTTT
TRBD2	TRBV29-1	TRBJ2-3	few	CSVLDPVAGAGDTQYF	TGCAGCGTTTTGGATCCAGTAGCGGGAGCAGGGGATACGCAGTATTTT
NA	TRBV4-2	TRBJ1-2	NA	CASRGGGYTF	TGTGCCAGCCGGGGTGGGGGCTACACCTTC
NA	TRBV7-6	TRBJ2-1	NA	CASSLDSYEQFF	TGTGCCAGCAGCTTAGATTCCTATGAGCAGTTCTTC
NA	TRBV30	TRBJ1-1	NA	CAWSGYSLNTEAFF	TGTGCCTGGAGTGGTTACTCTCTAAACACTGAAGCTTTCTTT
NA	TRBV4-1	TRBJ2-1	NA	CASSRQADEQFF	TGCGCCAGCAGTAGACAGGCAGATGAGCAGTTCTTC
TRBD1	TRBV2	TRBJ2-6	NA	CASSARPDRAGANVLTF	TGTGCCAGCAGTGCCCGCCCTGACAGGGCTGGGGCCAACGTCCTGACTTTC
NA	TRBV7-9	TRBJ2-3	NA	CASSGVAGGAGTQYF	TGTGCCAGCAGCGGGGTGGCAGGAGGGGCGGGTACGCAGTATTTT
NA	TRBV25-1	TRBJ2-7	NA	CASREYWGDSYEQYF	TGTGCCAGCAGGGAGTACTGGGGCGATTCCTACGAGCAGTACTTC
TRBD1	TRBV5-6	TRBJ2-1	NA	CASSQDRGEQFF	TGTGCCAGCAGCCAGGACAGGGGTGAGCAGTTCTTC
TRBD2	TRBV4-1	TRBJ2-1	few	CASSQAGTSGKGEQFF	TGCGCCAGCAGCCAAGCCGGGACTAGCGGGAAGGGTGAGCAGTTCTTC
NA	TRBV9	TRBJ1-1	NA	CASSVAQGGTEAFF	TGTGCCAGCAGCGTAGCCCAGGGAGGCACTGAAGCTTTCTTT
NA	TRBV4-1	TRBJ2-3	NA	CASSRLRGLGTDTQYF	TGCGCCAGCAGCCGCCTCAGGGGCCTAGGCACAGATACGCAGTATTTT
TRBD1	TRBV25-1	TRBJ1-1	few	CASSEPRGVNTEAFF	TGTGCCAGCAGTGAACCCAGGGGGGTGAACACTGAAGCTTTCTTT
TRBD1	TRBV30	TRBJ2-5	few	CAWSRTGSVGAQYF	TGTGCCTGGAGCCGGACAGGGTCGGTGGGTGCCCAGTACTTC
NA	TRBV29-1	TRBJ2-5	NA	CSVELGSETQYF	TGCAGCGTTGAACTAGGATCGGAGACCCAGTACTTC